Included here is one TCR beta chain sequence, with context. Its antigen is unidentified. This entry belongs to a study of monozygotic twins with inflammatory bowel disease. The template switching step added UMIs that contained a 6-nucleotide sample barcode. TCRdb reprocessed the 5' RACE reads and stores each CDR3 protein as one record, lacking DNA. The table lists just over 300,000 distinct CDR3 sequences. The CDR3 is made up of 15 amino acids. Germline assignment: CDR1 SGHTA and CDR2 FQGTGA. Study-wide points: Discordant twins had repertoire similarity that did not differ from that of concordant twins, possibly from limited power.

The clonotype was recovered from a human donor with ulcerative colitis or Crohn's disease, or a healthy co-twin of an affected twin (not recorded which). This chain uses TRBV7-3 with TRBJ2-7. The sample taken for sequencing was blood. This CDR3 is CASSLTYEAGYEQYF. Full variable domain (missing parts from reference TRBV7-3 and TRBJ2-7): GAGVSQTPSNKVTEKGKYVELRCDPISGHTALYWYRQSLGQGPEFLIYFQGTGAADDSGLPNDRFFAVRPEGSVSTLKIQRTERGDSAVYLCASSLTYEAGYEQYFGPGTRLTVT.